This record covers a single T cell receptor (beta chain). The source of the sample is a study of PD-1 blockade in classical Hodgkin lymphoma. The ends lost 3 bases at V and 2 bases at J; junction bases unmatched: 4. This CDR3 has 14 amino acids. Looked up from germline, CDR1 is SGHAT and CDR2 is FQDESV (reference sequence). Here immunoSEQ multiplex PCR was the method, and the copy in TCRdb shows in-frame clones only, minus some. The sample consists of about 40,000 clones, around 87% of them appearing once. Every patient experienced relapse after autologous stem cell transplantation, and brentuximab vedotin exposure varied. Complete response, partial response or progressive disease made up the best responses.

The source material was peripheral blood mononuclear cells (PBMCs), sampled at baseline. The TCR originated in a human donor with classical Hodgkin lymphoma. The V gene is TRBV11-1, the J gene TRBJ2-7, with TRBD1 identical over 7 bases. The CDR3 coding sequence is TGTGCCAGCAGCTTTTACAGGGGTACCTACGAGCAGTACTTC. It is translated as CASSFYRGTYEQYF.